These 15 T cell receptor beta chains were sequenced from one sample in a study of T-cell reconstitution after alpha-beta-depleted transplantation in children (dated by TCRdb to about 2016). Library preparation was by PCR. TCRdb shows the sequencer as Illumina HiSeq 2500. Molecular barcoding was employed in the preparation of TCR libraries, with unique molecular identifiers being used to normalize TCRbeta repertoire quantification. TCRdb's own reprocessing of the public reads used fastp at Q25 and MiXCR and kept productive beta chains. Here each entry gathers all rows of one CDR3 protein and keeps the most common genes and DNA. In this sample the table shows roughly 200,000 distinct CDR3 sequences, 6.5% to 7.5% of which occur a single time. The top ten clones comprise over 2.5% of the sample. Source: PBMCs from the stem cell graft donor, taken from the stem cell graft. The receptors stem from a human donor who donated a stem cell graft to a child with Wiskott-Aldrich syndrome.

This clonotype was observed at least ten times. This chain links TRBV5-6 with TRBJ2-7, with 9 bases fitting TRBD1. The germline V gene encodes CDR1 SGHDT and CDR2 YYEEEE. CDR3 length equals 13 residues. J gave up 6 bases and V 5 bases, and 6 bases lay outside the gene matches. The CDR3 loop reads CASSRGTGREQYF. The CDR3, as DNA: TGTGCCAGCAGTCGTGGGACAGGGCGCGAGCAGTACTTC.

This clonotype was found many times. CDR3 nucleotides: TGCAGTGCTAGCATAGACAGATATAATTCACCCCTCCACTTT. Translated: CSASIDRYNSPLHF. The chain joins TRBV20-1 to TRBJ1-6, with a weak D call TRBD1 (5 bases). V was shortened by 3 bases and J by 4 bases, with 10 bases between the two germline ends. CDR1 is DFQATT, CDR2 SNEGSKA, per germline (reference sequence). CDR3 length equals 14 residues.

This clonotype has a count of ten or more. V gene TRBV6-1 combines with J gene TRBJ1-1; D unresolved. V lost 2 bases, J lost 8 bases, and 12 bases lay in between. Germline V gives CDR1 MNHNS, CDR2 SASEGT. This CDR3 spans 13 amino acids. CDR3 sequence reads: CASSETRAREAFF. In DNA form, the CDR3 reads TGTGCCAGCAGTGAAACAAGGGCGCGGGAAGCTTTCTTT.

This clonotype was recorded at least ten times. CDR3 in amino acids: CASSPSGGIYNEQFF. As DNA, the CDR3 is TGTGCCAGCAGCCCTAGCGGGGGGATTTACAATGAGCAGTTCTTC. The V call is TRBV12-3 or TRBV12-4, the J call TRBJ2-1, with 11 positions matching TRBD2. J was trimmed by 4 bases and V by 6 bases; bases with no gene match: 5. The CDR3 contains 15 residues.

This clonotype has a count of ten or more. The chain recombines TRBV7-9 with TRBJ2-1; D possibly corresponds to TRBD1 (5 bases). The germline V gene encodes CDR1 SEHNR and CDR2 FQNEAQ (reference sequence). There are 13 residues in the CDR3. The V end was cut by 6 bases, the J end by 9 bases, with 15 bases between. CDR3 coding DNA: TGTGCCAGCAGTCAAAAGGGGATTGTTGAGCAGTTCTTC. Protein sequence: CASSQKGIVEQFF.

This clonotype showed up many times. The chain joins TRBV5-1 to TRBJ1-2; D ambiguous. The germline V gene has CDR1 SGHRS and CDR2 YFSETQ. V dropped 4 bases and J dropped 6 bases, with 19 bases sitting between them. This CDR3 spans 15 amino acids. DNA for the CDR3: TGCGCCAGCAGCCCACTCAAACGGGCCAGCCATGGCTACACCTTC. Protein sequence: CASSPLKRASHGYTF.

This clonotype was seen ten or more times. V gene TRBV29-1 combines with J gene TRBJ2-3; a weak D match, TRBD2 (5 bases). Germline V gives CDR1 SQVTM, CDR2 ANQGSEA. The V and J ends lost 7 bases and 5 bases respectively, with 19 bases between them. The CDR3 runs 14 residues. Here the CDR3 DNA reads TGCAGCGCTTTGGGGAGAGCCAAGAGAGATACGCAGTATTTT. This translates into CSALGRAKRDTQYF.

This clonotype was observed many times. V is TRBV5-1 and J is TRBJ2-4, with a possible D match to TRBD2 (5 bases). This CDR3 comprises 15 residues. Germline V gives CDR1 SGHRS, CDR2 YFSETQ. V lost 3 bases and J lost 1, with 11 bases in between. CDR3 amino acids: CASSSGFGAKNIQYF. The DNA of the CDR3 is TGCGCCAGCAGCTCGGGGTTTGGCGCCAAAAACATTCAGTACTTC.

This clonotype turned up a few times. The chain uses TRBV7-2 and TRBJ2-2, with D unclear. Trimming removed 2 bases at V and 6 bases at J, with 7 bases between. In germline, CDR1 is SGHTA, CDR2 FQGNSA. The CDR3 runs to 13 residues. The CDR3 protein is CASSLSNPGELFF. CDR3 bases: TGTGCCAGCAGCTTATCTAATCCCGGGGAGCTGTTTTTT.

This chain uses TRBV5-1 with TRBJ2-2; TRBD1 aligns across 9 bases. The CDR3 is 18 residues long. With V trimmed by 4 bases and J by 0 bases, 10 bases remained unmatched. Germline V gene lookup returns CDR1 SGHRS and CDR2 YFSETQ. The CDR3 nucleotides are TGCGCCAGCAGCCTGATGGGACAGGGAAAGTCGAACACCGGGGAGCTGTTTTTT. Protein product: CASSLMGQGKSNTGELFF.

This clonotype appeared many times. This rearrangement joins TRBV7-9 to TRBJ2-1, with D possibly TRBD1 on 6 matching bases. V lost 5 bases and J lost 9, with 14 bases in between. CDR3 length equals 13 residues. Germline CDR1 reads SEHNR; CDR2 reads FQNEAQ (reference sequence). CDR3 amino acids: CASSPTGYGEQFF. CDR3 DNA: TGTGCCAGCAGCCCAACAGGGTACGGTGAGCAGTTCTTC.

This clonotype was seen ten or more times. V gene TRBV11-2 combines with J gene TRBJ2-7; no reliable D call. V was shortened by 7 bases and J by 1 base, with 17 bases between the two germline ends. Germline values: CDR1 SGHAT, CDR2 FQNNGV. This CDR3 spans 15 amino acids. The CDR3 sequence is CASNPSPGRSYEQYF. In nucleotides, the CDR3 is TGTGCCAGCAACCCCAGTCCCGGACGATCCTACGAGCAGTACTTC.

Many counts were recorded for this clonotype. This sequence joins TRBV25-1 and TRBJ1-2; no firm D call. This CDR3 has 13 amino acids. The V and J ends lost 7 bases and 8 bases respectively, with 17 bases between them. From germline, CDR1 is MGHDK and CDR2 SYGVNS. For the CDR3, the DNA is TGTGCCAGCACCCCAACACACACCGGGGGCTACACCTTC. Protein: CASTPTHTGGYTF.

This clonotype occurred a few times. V and J are TRBV27 and TRBJ2-3, with D perhaps given as TRBD1 or TRBD2 (5 bases each). The CDR3 loop spans 14 amino acids. Trimming shortened V by 6 bases and J by 4 bases, and 14 bases separated the two germline ends. Looked up from germline, CDR1 is MNHEY and CDR2 is SMNVEV (reference sequence). The CDR3 reads CASSKTGPSDTQYF. The CDR3 DNA is TGTGCCAGCAGCAAAACGGGACCCTCAGATACGCAGTATTTT.

This clonotype was counted ten times or more. This rearrangement joins TRBV12-3 or TRBV12-4 to TRBJ2-7; D remains ambiguous. This CDR3 is 13 amino acids long. Trimming removed 5 bases at V and 0 bases at J, with 8 bases between. In DNA form, the CDR3 reads TGTGCCAGCAGTCCCCAGAACTCCTACGAGCAGTACTTC. Its protein is CASSPQNSYEQYF.